Listed here are 17 T cell receptor beta chains from one sample, sequenced in a study of T cell responses to AZD1222 COVID-19 vaccine. The assay was immunoSEQ multiplex PCR, and TCRdb's table has in-frame clones only and misses some. Of about 140,000 clones listed, roughly 84% are singletons. The sample here was peripheral blood, taken on day 0 of AZD1222 vaccination. These receptors were obtained from an adult in good health.

V and J are TRBV5-1 and TRBJ2-5, with a tentative D call TRBD2 (5 bases). Deletions cut 0 bases from V and 2 bases from J, with 14 bases between. Germline values: CDR1 SGHRS, CDR2 YFSETQ. The CDR3 length is 16 residues. This CDR3 reads CASSLAGFGKQETQYF. The CDR3 DNA is TGCGCCAGCAGCTTGGCGGGCTTCGGGAAACAAGAGACCCAGTACTTC.

This chain uses TRBV7-8 with TRBJ1-3; D gene ambiguous. The germline V and J ends were trimmed by 0 bases and 0 bases, with 3 bases remaining between them. The CDR3 spans 14 residues. Germline CDR1 reads SGHVS; CDR2 reads FQNEAQ. The CDR3 region is CASSLANSGNTIYF. The CDR3 bases are TGTGCCAGCAGCTTAGCGAACTCTGGAAACACCATATATTTT.

The J gene is TRBJ1-5, the V gene TRBV6-1, with D unclear. V dropped 4 bases and J dropped 0 bases, with 13 bases sitting between them. The V gene's germline CDR1 is MNHNS and CDR2 SASEGT. The CDR3 is 16 residues long. The CDR3 sequence is CASSGRARNSNQPQHF. DNA of the CDR3: TGTGCCAGCAGTGGCCGGGCACGTAATAGCAATCAGCCCCAGCATTTT.

This rearrangement joins TRBV28 to TRBJ1-1, with D hard to call. Trimming removed 6 bases from V and 5 bases from J, with 19 bases in between. CDR3 length equals 15 residues. Germline CDR1 MDHEN, CDR2 SYDVKM. The CDR3 region is CASRPPRGPGTEAFF. The CDR3, as DNA: TGTGCCAGCAGACCCCCGAGAGGGCCGGGGACTGAAGCTTTCTTT.

The V gene is TRBV7-8, the J gene TRBJ1-3; D unresolved. Germline loops: CDR1 SGHVS, CDR2 FQNEAQ. V lost 2 bases and J lost 0, with 17 bases in between. The CDR3 has 18 residues. CDR3 sequence: CASSLQSFRRASGNTIYF. DNA of the CDR3: TGTGCCAGCAGCTTACAGTCTTTCCGAAGAGCCTCTGGAAACACCATATATTTT.

The chain joins TRBV5-1 to TRBJ1-3; D call uncertain. V was cut by 5 bases and J by 0 bases, with 12 bases left in between. CDR1 is SGHRS and CDR2 is YFSETQ in the germline V gene. This CDR3 is built from 15 residues. For the CDR3, the DNA is TGCGCCAGCAGTTTTGACTCCTCCTCTGGAAACACCATATATTTT. Translating it yields CASSFDSSSGNTIYF. Supplemented by reference TRBV5-1 and TRBJ1-3, the full variable domain reads KAGVTQTPRYLIKTRGQQVTLSCSPISGHRSVSWYQQTPGQGLQFLFEYFSETQRNKGNFPGRFSGRQFSNSRSEMNVSTLELGDSALYLCASSFDSSSGNTIYFGEGSWLTVV.

The chain recombines TRBV7-9 with TRBJ1-1; no clear D gene. This CDR3 is built from 14 residues. Germline lookup yields CDR1 SEHNR and CDR2 FQNEAQ (reference sequence). V lost 2 bases and J lost 0, with 7 bases in between. The CDR3 bases are TGTGCCAGCAGCTTAAATTTCATGAACACTGAAGCTTTCTTT. Residues: CASSLNFMNTEAFF.

This chain connects TRBV19 to TRBJ1-5; no reliable D call. The CDR3 extends over 14 amino acids. Between the trimmed V and J ends, which lost 1 base and 6 bases, there was a span of 10 bases. Germline V lookup: CDR1 LNHDA, CDR2 SQIVND (reference sequence). As DNA, the CDR3 is TGTGCCAGTAGTATAGCGGTTCAAGCTCAGCCCCAGCATTTT. Amino acid sequence: CASSIAVQAQPQHF.

This clone was observed a handful of times. The genes are TRBV7-9 and TRBJ1-5, with D maybe TRBD1 (5 bases). Germline CDR1 SEHNR, CDR2 FQNEAQ (reference sequence). V lost 1 base and J lost 0, with 19 bases in between. The length of the CDR3 is 19 residues. The CDR3: CASSLDRGRTRRSNQPQHF. The CDR3 nucleotides read TGTGCCAGCAGCTTAGATCGGGGTCGGACAAGACGTAGCAATCAGCCCCAGCATTTT.

The V call is TRBV5-6, the J call TRBJ2-7; 7 nucleotides match TRBD1. Germline V gene sequence: CDR1 SGHDT, CDR2 YYEEEE. Trimming took 0 bases from V and 11 from J; bases not matched to a gene: 8. This CDR3 has 13 residues. CDR3 DNA sequence: TGTGCCAGCAGCTTGGCCGGGACAGAAACGGAGTACTTC. It is translated as CASSLAGTETEYF. Looking up the rest from reference TRBV5-6 and TRBJ2-7 gives the full variable domain: DAGVTQSPTHLIKTRGQQVTLRCSPKSGHDTVSWYQQALGQGPQFIFQYYEEEERQRGNFPDRFSGHQFPNYSSELNVNALLLGDSALYLCASSLAGTETEYFGPGTRLTVT.

The chain couples TRBV6-6 to TRBJ1-2, with a tentative D call TRBD1 (5 bases). Trimming removed 5 bases at V and 3 bases at J, with 16 bases between. The germline gives CDR1 MNHNY, CDR2 SVGAGI (reference sequence). The CDR3 covers 15 residues. CDR3 DNA sequence: TGTGCCAGCAGTCACCCCGGGGCTTCGTACTATGGCTACACCTTC. Translated: CASSHPGASYYGYTF.

This chain connects TRBV5-1 to TRBJ1-1; D possibly corresponds to TRBD1 (5 bases). With 0 bases removed from V and 4 bases from J, the gap between germline ends came to 16 bases. Germline CDR1 SGHRS, CDR2 YFSETQ. The CDR3 loop spans 16 amino acids. The CDR3 sequence is CASSLAGARMGTEAFF. The CDR3 DNA reads as TGCGCCAGCAGCTTGGCCGGGGCAAGGATGGGCACTGAAGCTTTCTTT.

The chain couples TRBV30 to TRBJ2-1; a weak D match, TRBD2 (7 bases). Trimming took 3 bases from V and 7 from J, leaving 16 bases between them. Per the germline V gene, CDR1 is GTSNPN and CDR2 is SVGIG (reference sequence). The CDR3 extends over 14 amino acids. The CDR3 spells CAWRATGRGNEQFF. The CDR3 DNA follows: TGTGCCTGGAGAGCCACAGGGCGGGGGAATGAGCAGTTCTTC.

The chain combines TRBV19 with TRBJ1-5; D might be TRBD1 (5 bases). The V gene's germline CDR1 is LNHDA and CDR2 SQIVND (reference sequence). The ends were cut back, 0 bases at V and 7 bases at J, with 13 bases in the middle. CDR3 length equals 15 residues. This CDR3 reads CASSIEWGRCQPQHF. The CDR3 DNA follows: TGTGCCAGTAGTATAGAGTGGGGACGATGCCAGCCCCAGCATTTT.

The J gene is TRBJ1-2, the V gene TRBV6-5, with D possibly matching TRBD1 (5 bases). Germline CDR1 and CDR2: MNHEY and SVGAGI. Trimming took 2 bases from V and 4 from J, leaving 17 bases between them. The CDR3 runs to 16 residues. CDR3 in amino acids: CASSYGAEGNPYGYTF. The CDR3 nucleotides read TGTGCCAGCAGTTACGGGGCCGAGGGGAATCCCTATGGCTACACCTTC.

J is TRBJ1-1 and V is TRBV2; 8 bases map to TRBD1. V dropped 6 bases and J dropped 1; count of bases not matched to a gene: 16. The CDR3 sequence is 18 residues long. From germline, CDR1 is SNHLY and CDR2 FYNNEI. The CDR3 DNA follows: TGTGCCAGCAGCCACAGGCAGGGGGCACGTTTCGAGAACACTGAAGCTTTCTTT. As protein: CASSHRQGARFENTEAFF.

J is TRBJ1-2 and V is TRBV1. TRBV1 is a recognized pseudogene. This CDR3 region has 12 residues. CDR3 nucleotides: TGCACCAGCAGCCAAGTATGGGCCGACTGGACCTTC. It is translated as CTSSQVWADWTF.